This T cell receptor (beta chain) emerged from a study of naive and memory T cell subsets. This clonotype was counted a few times. Antigen: not known. Study results and limitations: A few larger clonotypes appeared in naive repertoires, especially CD8, possibly memory cells re-expressing CD45RA. In naive cells, over 90% of TCR sequences were seen only once.

V dropped 0 bases and J dropped 3 bases, with 11 bases sitting between them. Germline CDR1 and CDR2: SGDLS and YYNGEE. The CDR3 runs 15 residues. An equimolar mix of two oligonucleotides served as the beta constant-region primer for TRBC1 and TRBC2. Four rounds of PCR amplified the ligated cDNA using nested alpha and beta constant-region primers plus SP2. TCRdb reprocessed the UMI-ligation and nested PCR reads with MiXCR, giving one entry per CDR3 protein. The sample carries about 140,000 distinct CDR3 sequences, approximately 20% recorded once. The V call is TRBV9, the J call TRBJ2-3; the D gene is possibly TRBD2 (6 bases). Sequencing was done on a sample of naive CD8+ T cells from blood. The TCR sequence derives from a human donor in good health. The CDR3 region is CASSVAGAWTDTQYF. CDR3 bases: TGTGCCAGCAGCGTAGCGGGAGCGTGGACAGATACGCAGTATTTT.